This T cell receptor (beta chain) was sequenced in a study of T cell responses to AZD1222 COVID-19 vaccine. Study outcomes and limitations: Donors were largely white British and mainly female; clonal diversity was possibly underestimated. Two AZD1222 administrations were followed by greater Spike-specific TCR breadth and depth.

The germline gives CDR1 LNHDA, CDR2 SQIVND (reference sequence). The CDR3 is 15 residues long. V was cut by 5 bases and J by 9 bases, with 17 bases left in between. Using immunoSEQ multiplex PCR, the repertoire was profiled, and TCRdb retains in-frame clones only, with some absent. The table records 130,000 to 150,000 clones, about 86% of them present only once. This clone was seen a few times. The antigen is not known. The analysis combined second doses at about 4 or about 12 weeks. The sequence came from an adult who received the AZD1222 COVID-19 vaccine. The starting material was peripheral blood, obtained 28 days after the second AZD1222 dose. This chain joins TRBV19 and TRBJ1-6; no clear D gene. The CDR3 DNA follows: TGTGCCAGTAGTTTTGAGGCCCTCGGCGGTTCACCCCTCCACTTT. This gives the protein CASSFEALGGSPLHF. Full variable domain (outside the CDR3, taken from reference TRBV19 and TRBJ1-6): DGGITQSPKYLFRKEGQNVTLSCEQNLNHDAMYWYRQDPGQGLRLIYYSQIVNDFQKGDIAEGYSVSREKKESFPLTVTSAQKNPTAFYLCASSFEALGGSPLHFGNGTRLTVT.